These 2 T cell receptor beta chains came from one sample sequenced in a study of cytomegalovirus exposure and HLA in healthy donors. PCR was performed using 60 Vbeta and 13 Jbeta primers. Here immunoSEQ multiplex PCR was the method, and the copy in TCRdb shows in-frame clones only, minus some. Here the sample spans about 73,000 clones, about 81% being singletons. The sequencing sample was made of PBMCs. These receptors were taken from a man between 70 and 80 years old in good health and CMV-seronegative.

The chain has TRBV25-1 and TRBJ1-6; the D gene is possibly TRBD1 (6 bases). Germline values: CDR1 MGHDK, CDR2 SYGVNS. V was trimmed by 3 bases and J by 9 bases, leaving 15 bases between them. The CDR3 extends over 15 amino acids. The CDR3 nucleotides are TGTGCCAGCAGTGATATTCAGGGGTTGGGTTCACCCCTCCACTTT. It is translated as CASSDIQGLGSPLHF.

The rearrangement links TRBV19 to TRBJ2-3; no clear D. The CDR3 length is 14 residues. V lost 3 bases to trimming and J lost 3 bases, with 10 bases between them. Germline CDR1 is LNHDA and CDR2 is SQIVND (reference sequence). The CDR3 DNA is TGTGCCAGTAGTATCGGTACGGAGACAGATACGCAGTATTTT. Translated: CASSIGTETDTQYF.